The present entry profiles one T cell receptor (beta chain) with its context. This record comes from a study of blood T cell repertoires in COVID-19. Background on the study: The United States, Italy and Spain were the sources of the acute and convalescent COVID-19 samples. T cells, B-cell-depleted T cells, or PBMCs provided the cDNA or gDNA that served as material.

In the authors' methods: Amplification from reference gene primers served as the basis for estimated nucleated cell counts. Data came from immunoSEQ multiplex PCR; TCRdb stores just in-frame clones and leaves some out. The V and J calls and clone size come from that table; D and trimming were worked out from the DNA. The sample carries 50,000 to 70,000 clones, 79% recorded once. The CDR3 runs to 13 residues. The germline CDR1 and CDR2 sequences are SGHTA and FQGNSA. V shed 1 base and J shed 7 bases, with 8 bases lying between them. This clonotype was obtained from a man aged 55-75 years with acute or convalescent COVID-19. The specimen was peripheral blood. The chain combines TRBV7-2 with TRBJ1-5; maybe TRBD1 (5 bases). The CDR3 DNA follows: TGTGCCAGCAGCTTAGAGAAGGGGCAGCCCCAGCATTTT. Translation gives CASSLEKGQPQHF.